Sequencing of this T cell receptor beta chain was carried out in a study of CD8+CD57+ T cells in acquired aplastic anemia. Study-wide results and caveats: Patients and healthy controls showed no significant CD8+ Simpson's diversity difference.

Sequencing involved patients with CD8+CD57+ cell expansion previously shown by flow cytometry. Everyone among the patients had severe acquired aplastic anemia. Among the patients, none had received any therapy at the time of blood sampling. V lost 4 bases and J lost 1, with 17 bases in between. The CDR3 spans 16 residues. Germline loops: CDR1 LGHNA, CDR2 YNFKEQ. As for this clonotype: Its antigen is as yet unknown.

Genomic DNA acted as the template from which TCR beta VDJ combination and CDR3 sequence profiling were carried out. In TCRdb, the reads were re-called with MiXCR into one record per CDR3 protein. The repertoire holds 200,000 to 300,000 distinct CDR3 sequences, with roughly half as singletons. The specimen sequenced was sorted CD4+, CD8+, or CD8+CD57+ T cells (not recorded which) from PBMCs. The gene calls are TRBV4-2 and TRBJ2-7; D not certain. This TCR derives from a human donor with aplastic anemia. The CDR3 bases are TGTGCCAGCAGCCGAGAGTTCCCAGGCGGATCCTACGAGCAGTACTTC. It encodes CASSREFPGGSYEQYF.